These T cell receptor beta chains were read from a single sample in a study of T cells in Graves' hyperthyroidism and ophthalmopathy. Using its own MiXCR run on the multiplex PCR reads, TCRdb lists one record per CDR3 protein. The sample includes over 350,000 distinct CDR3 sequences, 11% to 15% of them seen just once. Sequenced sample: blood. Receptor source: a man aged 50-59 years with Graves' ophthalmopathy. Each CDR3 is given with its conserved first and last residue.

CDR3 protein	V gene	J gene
CASSPGTSGWDEQYF	TRBV5-1	TRBJ2-7
CASSPETSGSNEQFF	TRBV12-3/TRBV12-4	TRBJ2-1
CASRIFRASGSYEQYF	TRBV12-3/TRBV12-4	TRBJ2-7
CASSISGTDSNQPQHF	TRBV19	TRBJ1-5
CASSRGQGARQPQHF	TRBV3-1	TRBJ1-5
CASSLSTGGYEQYF	TRBV12-3/TRBV12-4	TRBJ2-7
CASSAGSSYNEQFF	TRBV10-1	TRBJ2-1
CASIQTSALNEQFF	TRBV12-3/TRBV12-4	TRBJ2-1
CSEGTGDTQYF	TRBV29-1	TRBJ2-3
CASSLRRHTGKGVSEQFF	TRBV27	TRBJ2-1
CASSSRTGINEKLFF	TRBV6-2/TRBV6-3	TRBJ1-4
CASSYSHPGELFF	TRBV28	TRBJ2-2
CASRRLTGAKNIQYF	TRBV6-1	TRBJ2-4
CASSTADGGYGYTF	TRBV5-1	TRBJ1-2
CASIKTGGSYNEQFF	TRBV6-1	TRBJ2-1
CASSLEEAYEQYF	TRBV12-3/TRBV12-4	TRBJ2-7
CASGHYKWDSSYNEQFF	TRBV12-5	TRBJ2-1
CAVDTGTLNTGELFF	TRBV28	TRBJ2-2
CASNTRGIQETQYF	TRBV12-3/TRBV12-4	TRBJ2-5
CASSVAGGQNEQFF	TRBV6-1	TRBJ2-1
CASSLSAGARNSPLHF	TRBV7-8	TRBJ1-6
CASSLGTDQETQYF	TRBV5-4	TRBJ2-5
CSVEDVSYGYTF	TRBV29-1	TRBJ1-2
CASSHLLAGLTDTQYF	TRBV5-1	TRBJ2-3
CAWTSSPDRIIPQPQHF	TRBV30	TRBJ1-5
CASSLVRTSGFNEQFF	TRBV12-3/TRBV12-4	TRBJ2-1
CASSLLFGRDPGVQFF	TRBV27	TRBJ2-1
CASSLLGGGQGQETQYF	TRBV5-4	TRBJ2-5
CASSHYKTASTDTQYF	TRBV3-1	TRBJ2-3
CASTRQGQLNTEAFF	TRBV2	TRBJ1-1
CSVTGTPGQETQYF	TRBV29-1	TRBJ2-5
CASTGQINQPQHF	TRBV6-1	TRBJ1-5
CASSFPQGSTDTQYF	TRBV5-5	TRBJ2-3
CASAAQQTSTDTQYF	TRBV2	TRBJ2-3
CASSELGLAFNEQFF	TRBV6-1	TRBJ2-1
CATSDLDRGDEQFF	TRBV24-1	TRBJ2-1
CASSRQGAGYNEQFF	TRBV3-1	TRBJ2-1
CASSTRGPTYTDTQYF	TRBV12-3/TRBV12-4	TRBJ2-3
CSAKGQGSGANVLTF	TRBV20-1	TRBJ2-6
CASSSPPRGPKGYEQYF	TRBV28	TRBJ2-7
CASSEDGYTF	TRBV7-9	TRBJ1-2
CASDRILAEGLLAKNIQYF	TRBV27	TRBJ2-4
CASSPTGLNTEAFF	TRBV18	TRBJ1-1
CASSLAGTSGRTSYEQYF	TRBV7-9	TRBJ2-7
CASSYLSPRGYNEQFF	TRBV6-5	TRBJ2-1
CASSLSSADNEQFF	TRBV7-3	TRBJ2-1
CASSFFGFHEQYF	TRBV11-2	TRBJ2-7